This passage covers 28 T cell receptor beta chains from one sample sequenced in a study of cytomegalovirus exposure and HLA in healthy donors. TCRdb's copy holds only in-frame clones and misses some; the assay was immunoSEQ multiplex PCR. The data contain 160,000 or so clones, around 90% of them singletons. The specimen sequenced was PBMCs. These receptors were obtained from a man between 18 and 35 years old in good health and CMV-seronegative.

This clone occurred a few times. V usage is TRBV5-4 and J usage is TRBJ2-7, with 7 bases matching TRBD1. From germline, CDR1 is SGHNT and CDR2 YYREEE (reference sequence). CDR3 length: 12 residues. The junction had 3 bases not matched to a gene; V was cut back by 3 bases and J by 6 bases. This CDR3 reads CASSWGTAEQYV. In nucleotides, the CDR3 is TGTGCCAGCAGCTGGGGGACAGCCGAGCAGTACGTC.

This clone appeared a few times. The CDR3 region has the DNA TGTGCCAGCAGTGGAGAGACAGCGAACACTGAAGCTTTCTTT. Protein sequence: CASSGETANTEAFF. This rearrangement joins TRBV6-6 to TRBJ1-1, with a tentative D call TRBD1 (5 bases). V gave up 5 bases and J gave up 1 base, with 11 bases separating them. This CDR3 region has 14 residues. From germline, CDR1 is MNHNY and CDR2 SVGAGI (reference sequence).

The chain joins TRBV28 to TRBJ1-3; no definite D call. The V end was cut by 8 bases, the J end by 0 bases, with 8 bases between. Germline loops: CDR1 MDHEN, CDR2 SYDVKM. The CDR3 covers 13 residues. The CDR3, as DNA: TGTGCCAGCGAGGTCAACTCTGGAAACACCATATATTTT. Encoded protein: CASEVNSGNTIYF.

This chain connects TRBV2 to TRBJ1-2, with 10 bases that match TRBD1. Germline V CDR1 and CDR2: SNHLY, FYNNEI. V shed 4 bases, J shed 6 bases, and the junction held 20 bases outside the gene matches. The length of the CDR3 is 19 residues. The CDR3 nucleotides read TGTGCCAGCAGTGGGGACCCCTTCCCCGGGACAGGGGAGCGGAATGGCTACACCTTC. Its translation: CASSGDPFPGTGERNGYTF.

This chain connects TRBV7-9 to TRBJ2-7; a possible D gene is TRBD2 (7 bases). This CDR3 contains 14 residues. Trimming shortened V by 2 bases and J by 5 bases, and 13 bases separated the two germline ends. CDR1 is SEHNR and CDR2 is FQNEAQ in the germline V gene (reference sequence). For the CDR3, the DNA is TGTGCCAGCAGCTTACCAGGCGGGGGCGACGAGCAGTACGTC. Translated: CASSLPGGGDEQYV.

This clone was seen more than once but under ten times. The rearrangement joins TRBV4-1 to TRBJ1-6, with 9 bases aligning to TRBD1. J gave up 9 bases and V 6 bases, and 9 bases lay outside the gene matches. CDR1 and CDR2 (germline): MGHRA, YSYEKL. This CDR3 spans 15 amino acids. CDR3 sequence (DNA): TGCGCCAGCAGGGGCCACGGGACAGGGTCTTCACCCCTCCACTTT. It codes for CASRGHGTGSSPLHF.

Concerning this clone itself: The sample contains more than one DNA sequence encoding this CDR3. This chain links TRBV30 with TRBJ1-1, with 7 bases that match TRBD1. The CDR3 is 13 residues long. The J segment lost 1 base and the V segment lost 5 bases, leaving 4 bases of the junction unmatched. Germline CDR1 and CDR2: GTSNPN and SVGIG (reference sequence). CDR3 sequence: CAWSGTANTEAFF. In DNA, the CDR3 is TGTGCCTGGTCCGGGACAGCGAACACTGAAGCTTTCTTT.

The J gene is TRBJ1-2, the V gene TRBV27; 7 nucleotides agree with TRBD1. Looked up from germline, CDR1 is MNHEY and CDR2 is SMNVEV (reference sequence). This CDR3 has 14 residues. Losses at the gene ends were 5 bases for V and 4 bases for J; bases not matched to a gene: 7. The CDR3 region has the DNA TGTGCCAGCAGTCGCTTAAGGGACAGCTATGGCTACACCTTC. It translates to CASSRLRDSYGYTF.

The chain links TRBV7-9 to TRBJ2-6, with D possibly TRBD2 on 5 matching bases. Germline CDR1 reads SEHNR; CDR2 reads FQNEAQ (reference sequence). The length of the CDR3 is 15 residues. V lost 5 bases to trimming and J lost 11 bases, with 19 bases between them. This chain's CDR3 is CASSTDGGLDDVLTF. The DNA of the CDR3 is TGTGCCAGCAGCACTGATGGCGGGCTAGACGACGTCCTGACTTTC.

The J gene is TRBJ2-3, the V gene TRBV11-2, with a weak D call TRBD1 (6 bases). Trimming pared 1 base from V and 1 base from J, leaving 15 bases between. This CDR3 has 17 residues. Per germline, CDR1 SGHAT and CDR2 FQNNGV. The CDR3 DNA reads TGTGCCAGCAGCTTAGTCCGTCAGGGGAGAGGCACAGATACGCAGTATTTT. It is translated as CASSLVRQGRGTDTQYF.

This clone was found once. CDR3 amino acids: CASSLAGTSGRVTHEQYF. The CDR3 DNA reads as TGTGCCAGCTCGCTAGCCGGGACTAGCGGGAGGGTTACCCACGAGCAGTACTTC. This chain connects TRBV18 to TRBJ2-7, with TRBD2 matching over 16 bases. The CDR3 contains 18 residues. CDR1 KGHSH and CDR2 LQKENI come from the germline V gene. J gave up 5 bases and V 6 bases, and 13 bases lay outside the gene matches.

The chain combines TRBV4-1 with TRBJ2-1; maybe TRBD1 (6 bases). Germline V gene data show CDR1 as MGHRA and CDR2 as YSYEKL. The V end lost 3 bases, the J end lost 4 bases, and 10 bases lay between the germline ends. The CDR3 runs 14 residues. The CDR3 is CASSQADRYNEQFF. The CDR3 region has the DNA TGCGCCAGCAGCCAGGCCGACAGGTACAATGAGCAGTTCTTC.

The chain recombines TRBV11-3 with TRBJ2-5, with 13 bases that match TRBD2. CDR3 length: 16 residues. J gave up 1 base and V 4 bases, and 3 bases lay outside the gene matches. Germline loops: CDR1 SGHNT, CDR2 YENEEA. The chain's CDR3 is CASSSGLAGSQETQYF. The DNA for the CDR3 is TGTGCCAGCAGCTCGGGACTAGCGGGGAGCCAAGAGACCCAGTACTTC.

In its sample, this clone was seen once. The genes are TRBV7-2 and TRBJ2-3; 7 positions agree with TRBD2. The CDR3 is made up of 14 amino acids. The germline V gene encodes CDR1 SGHTA and CDR2 FQGNSA. With V trimmed by 2 bases and J by 10 bases, 9 bases remained unmatched. The CDR3 reads CASSLRRGTPAQYF. CDR3 in DNA: TGTGCCAGCAGCTTAAGGCGGGGGACTCCTGCGCAGTATTTT.

For the CDR3, the DNA is TGTGCCAGCAGGCAGGGGGCCACAGATACGCAGTATTTT. Protein product: CASRQGATDTQYF. V gene TRBV27 combines with J gene TRBJ2-3; TRBD1 aligns across 8 bases. With V trimmed by 6 bases and J by 2 bases, 1 base remained unmatched. This CDR3 contains 13 residues. The germline V gene has CDR1 MNHEY and CDR2 SMNVEV (reference sequence).

The J gene is TRBJ2-7, the V gene TRBV11-2; D unclear. Germline V gene data show CDR1 as SGHAT and CDR2 as FQNNGV. This CDR3 is 13 amino acids long. Trimming cost V 7 bases and J 4 bases, with 14 bases left between them. The CDR3 DNA reads TGTGCCAGCACCCCGGCCACACTATACGAGCAGTACTTC. Its protein is CASTPATLYEQYF.

The V call is TRBV4-1, the J call TRBJ1-2; 7 bases agree with TRBD1. The CDR3 totals 17 residues. With V trimmed by 0 bases and J by 4 bases, 11 bases remained unmatched. The germline CDR1 and CDR2 sequences are MGHRA and YSYEKL. CDR3 loop: CASSQDAARGDLYGYTF. As DNA, the CDR3 is TGCGCCAGCAGCCAAGATGCGGCCAGGGGGGACCTCTATGGCTACACCTTC.

The gene calls are TRBV7-9 and TRBJ1-4; no firm D call. CDR3 size: 15 residues. V was trimmed by 4 bases and J by 8 bases, leaving 17 bases between them. CDR1 and CDR2 (germline): SEHNR, FQNEAQ (reference sequence). The CDR3 spells CASSSRIPLEEKLFF. The DNA for the CDR3 is TGTGCCAGCAGCTCGCGGATCCCCCTGGAGGAAAAACTGTTTTTT.

The J gene is TRBJ2-5, the V gene TRBV5-1; 8 nucleotides line up with TRBD1. Germline CDR1 and CDR2: SGHRS and YFSETQ. V gave up 2 bases and J gave up 1 base; unmatched junction bases: 1. The CDR3 length is 14 residues. CDR3: CASSFGQGQETQYF. The CDR3 coding sequence is TGCGCCAGCAGCTTTGGACAGGGCCAAGAGACCCAGTACTTC.

This chain joins TRBV19 and TRBJ1-1; TRBD1 might be the D (6 bases). V dropped 2 bases and J dropped 7 bases, with 8 bases sitting between them. The CDR3 spans 12 residues. Per the germline V gene, CDR1 is LNHDA and CDR2 is SQIVND (reference sequence). In DNA, the CDR3 is TGTGCCAGTAGTATACGGACAGTTGAAGCTTTCTTT. As protein: CASSIRTVEAFF.

This clone came up a few times. The rearrangement uses TRBV11-2 and TRBJ2-1, with TRBD2 matching 8 bases. The CDR3 loop spans 15 amino acids. J was trimmed by 0 bases and V by 7 bases; bases with no gene match: 5. Germline V gene data show CDR1 as SGHAT and CDR2 as FQNNGV. This CDR3 reads CASTRGGVSYNEQFF. The CDR3 bases are TGTGCCAGCACCCGGGGGGGGGTCTCCTACAATGAGCAGTTCTTC. Full variable domain (rest looked up from reference TRBV11-2 and TRBJ2-1): EAGVAQSPRYKIIEKRQSVAFWCNPISGHATLYWYQQILGQGPKLLIQFQNNGVVDDSQLPKDRFSAERLKGVDSTLKIQPAKLEDSAVYLCASTRGGVSYNEQFFGPGTRLTVL.

The chain uses TRBV2 and TRBJ1-6; D might be TRBD1 (6 bases). V gave up 3 bases and J gave up 7 bases, with 13 bases separating them. The CDR3 runs to 15 residues. Germline V gene data show CDR1 as SNHLY and CDR2 as FYNNEI. CDR3 coding DNA: TGTGCCAGCAGTGATCAGACAGGTCGCAATTCACCCCTCCACTTT. It codes for CASSDQTGRNSPLHF. Full variable domain (rest looked up from reference TRBV2 and TRBJ1-6): EPEVTQTPSHQVTQMGQEVILRCVPISNHLYFYWYRQILGQKVEFLVSFYNNEISEKSEIFDDQFSVERPDGSNFTLKIRSTKLEDSAMYFCASSDQTGRNSPLHFGNGTRLTVT.

V is TRBV18 and J is TRBJ2-1; possible D gene TRBD2, 6 bases. The CDR3 is made up of 13 amino acids. Germline V lookup: CDR1 KGHSH, CDR2 LQKENI. Trimming removed 7 bases from V and 4 bases from J, with 11 bases in between. CDR3 in amino acids: CASFREQYNEQFF. In DNA, the CDR3 is TGTGCCAGCTTCCGGGAGCAATACAATGAGCAGTTCTTC. Combining the CDR3 with reference TRBV18 and TRBJ2-1 gives the whole variable domain NAGVMQNPRHLVRRRGQEARLRCSPMKGHSHVYWYRQLPEEGLKFMVYLQKENIIDESGMPKERFSAEFPKEGPSILRIQQVVRGDSAAYFCASFREQYNEQFFGPGTRLTVL.

In this sample, this clone turned up once. V usage is TRBV6-5 and J usage is TRBJ2-1; D perhaps matches TRBD2 (6 bases). The CDR3 covers 13 residues. Germline V gives CDR1 MNHEY, CDR2 SVGAGI. V was pared by 2 bases and J by 4 bases, with 6 bases between. Here the CDR3 DNA reads TGTGCCAGCAGTTACGGGACTTACAATGAGCAGTTCTTC. Translation gives CASSYGTYNEQFF.

The rearrangement joins TRBV5-5 to TRBJ2-2, with D perhaps matching TRBD2 (5 bases). Trimming stripped 4 bases from V and 2 bases from J, with 9 bases between. Germline lookup yields CDR1 SGHKS and CDR2 YYEKEE (reference sequence). The CDR3 extends over 14 amino acids. As DNA, the CDR3 is TGTGCCAGCAGCCTAGCAACAAACACCGGGGAGCTGTTTTTT. Translation gives CASSLATNTGELFF.

This clone has a single count. The J gene is TRBJ2-7, the V gene TRBV10-1, with D maybe TRBD2 (5 bases). Trimming stripped 8 bases from V and 2 bases from J, with 16 bases between. The CDR3 loop spans 14 amino acids. The germline gives CDR1 WNHNN, CDR2 SYGVQD (reference sequence). The CDR3 DNA sequence: TGCGCCAGCGGTCCCGCCGGGGAACCCTACGAGCAGTACTTC. It codes for CASGPAGEPYEQYF.

The chain couples TRBV28 to TRBJ2-2; D is possibly TRBD1 (6 bases). Trimming took 5 bases from V and 0 from J, leaving 13 bases between them. Germline CDR1 is MDHEN and CDR2 is SYDVKM. CDR3 length: 16 amino acids. The CDR3 nucleotides are TGTGCCAGCAGTGCCTCCGGGACAACGAACACCGGGGAGCTGTTTTTT. Its protein is CASSASGTTNTGELFF.

V usage is TRBV29-1 and J usage is TRBJ1-1; D is perhaps TRBD1 (5 bases). Germline CDR1 and CDR2: SQVTM and ANQGSEA. This CDR3 is built from 13 residues. V dropped 5 bases and J dropped 8 bases, with 18 bases sitting between them. The CDR3 bases are TGCAGCGTTCTAACCCCAGGGAAGGGAGAAGCTTTCTTT. This codes for CSVLTPGKGEAFF.